The source of this T cell receptor (beta chain) is a study of blood T cell repertoires in COVID-19. On the study more broadly: The United States, Italy and Spain provided the acute and convalescent COVID-19 samples. Sources were T cells, B-cell-depleted T cells, or PBMCs; the material itself was cDNA or gDNA.

CDR1 is LNHNV and CDR2 is YYDKDF in the germline V gene (reference sequence). The CDR3 covers 18 residues. The ends lost 1 base at V and 3 bases at J; junction bases unmatched: 7. This clone has more than one count but fewer than ten. Original analysis: Using reference gene primer amplification, nucleated cell counts were estimated. Method: immunoSEQ multiplex PCR; TCRdb's copy keeps in-frame clones and lacks some. That table furnishes V, J and clone size, whereas the DNA furnished D and trimming. The sample holds about 120,000 clones, over 75% seen once. The TCR was taken from an older man with acute or convalescent COVID-19. V gene TRBV15 combines with J gene TRBJ2-2, with TRBD2 matching 11 bases. The sample consisted of peripheral blood. CDR3 loop: CATSRGASGGYDTGELFF. CDR3 DNA: TGTGCCACCAGCAGAGGGGCTAGCGGGGGGTACGACACCGGGGAGCTGTTTTTT.